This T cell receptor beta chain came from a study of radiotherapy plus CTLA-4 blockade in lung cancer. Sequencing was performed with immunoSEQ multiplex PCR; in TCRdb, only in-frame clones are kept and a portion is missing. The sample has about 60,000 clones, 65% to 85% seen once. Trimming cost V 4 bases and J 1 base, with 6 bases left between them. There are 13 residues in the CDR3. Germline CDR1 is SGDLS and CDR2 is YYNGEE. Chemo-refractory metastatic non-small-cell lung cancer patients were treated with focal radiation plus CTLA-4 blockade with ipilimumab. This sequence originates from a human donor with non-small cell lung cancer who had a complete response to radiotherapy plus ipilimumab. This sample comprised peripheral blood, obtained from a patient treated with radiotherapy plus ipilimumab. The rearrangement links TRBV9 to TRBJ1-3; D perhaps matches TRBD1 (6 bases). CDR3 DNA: TGTGCCAGCAGCACAGGGTCTGGAAACACCATATATTTT. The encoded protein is CASSTGSGNTIYF.